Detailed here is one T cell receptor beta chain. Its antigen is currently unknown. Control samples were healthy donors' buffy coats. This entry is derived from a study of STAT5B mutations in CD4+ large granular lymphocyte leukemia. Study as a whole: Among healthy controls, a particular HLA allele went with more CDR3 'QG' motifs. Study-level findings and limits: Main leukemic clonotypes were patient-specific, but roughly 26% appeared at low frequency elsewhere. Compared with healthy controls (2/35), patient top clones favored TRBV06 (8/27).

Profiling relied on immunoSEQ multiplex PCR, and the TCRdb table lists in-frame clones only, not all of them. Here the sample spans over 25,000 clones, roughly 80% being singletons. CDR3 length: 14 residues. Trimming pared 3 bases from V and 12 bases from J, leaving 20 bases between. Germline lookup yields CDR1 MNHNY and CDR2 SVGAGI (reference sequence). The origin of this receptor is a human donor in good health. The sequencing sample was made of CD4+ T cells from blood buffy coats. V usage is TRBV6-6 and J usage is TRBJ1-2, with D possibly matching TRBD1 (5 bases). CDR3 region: CASSYGASSGSHTF. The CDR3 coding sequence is TGTGCCAGCAGTTATGGGGCCTCCTCCGGGAGTCACACCTTC.